This T cell receptor (beta chain) was sequenced during a study of blood T cell repertoires in COVID-19. Germline V gives CDR1 LGHNT, CDR2 FRNRAP. CDR3 length: 14 amino acids. The V gene lost 4 bases and the J gene lost 9 bases, with 16 bases spanning the gap. Produced via immunoSEQ multiplex PCR; TCRdb's table is partial and in-frame only. This sample carries more than 100,000 clones, approximately 80% of them seen once, and the ten largest clones take 12%. Material for sequencing was peripheral blood. J is TRBJ1-5 and V is TRBV12-5; D uncertain. This TCR derives from a human donor in a cohort sampled during active COVID-19. The CDR3 sequence is CASGSPGSLGPQHF. The CDR3 DNA follows: TGTGCTAGTGGTTCCCCGGGATCCCTCGGGCCCCAGCATTTT. Together with reference TRBV12-5 and TRBJ1-5, the CDR3 gives the full variable domain: DARVTQTPRHKVTEMGQEVTMRCQPILGHNTVFWYRQTMMQGLELLAYFRNRAPLDDSGMPKDRFSAEMPDATLATLKIQPSEPRDSAVYFCASGSPGSLGPQHFGDGTRLSIL.